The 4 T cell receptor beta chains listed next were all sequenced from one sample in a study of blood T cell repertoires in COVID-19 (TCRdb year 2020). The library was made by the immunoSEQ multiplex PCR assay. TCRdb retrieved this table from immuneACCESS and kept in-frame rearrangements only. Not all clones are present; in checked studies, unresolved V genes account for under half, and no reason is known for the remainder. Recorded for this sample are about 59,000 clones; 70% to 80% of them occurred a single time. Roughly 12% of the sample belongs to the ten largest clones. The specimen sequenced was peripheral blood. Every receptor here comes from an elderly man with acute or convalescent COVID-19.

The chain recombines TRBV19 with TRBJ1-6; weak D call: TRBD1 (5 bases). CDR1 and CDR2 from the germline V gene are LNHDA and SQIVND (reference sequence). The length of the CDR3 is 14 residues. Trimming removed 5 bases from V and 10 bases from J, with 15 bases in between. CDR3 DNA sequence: TGTGCCAGTAGTGGTGGGACTCTTCTCTCACCCCTCCACTTT. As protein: CASSGGTLLSPLHF.

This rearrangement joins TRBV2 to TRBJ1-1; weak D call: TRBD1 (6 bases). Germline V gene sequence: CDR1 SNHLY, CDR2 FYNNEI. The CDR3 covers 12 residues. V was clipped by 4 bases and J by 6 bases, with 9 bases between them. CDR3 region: CASSADSSEAFF. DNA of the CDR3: TGTGCCAGCAGTGCGGACAGTTCTGAAGCTTTCTTT.

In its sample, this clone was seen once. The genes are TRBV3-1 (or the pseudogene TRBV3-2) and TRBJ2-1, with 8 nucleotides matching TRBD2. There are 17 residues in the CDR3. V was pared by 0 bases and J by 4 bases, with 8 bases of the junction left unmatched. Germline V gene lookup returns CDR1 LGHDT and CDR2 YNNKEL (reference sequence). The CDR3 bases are TGTGCCAGCAGCCAAGACGTTCGGGGGGGTATTTACAATGAGCAGTTCTTC. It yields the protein CASSQDVRGGIYNEQFF.

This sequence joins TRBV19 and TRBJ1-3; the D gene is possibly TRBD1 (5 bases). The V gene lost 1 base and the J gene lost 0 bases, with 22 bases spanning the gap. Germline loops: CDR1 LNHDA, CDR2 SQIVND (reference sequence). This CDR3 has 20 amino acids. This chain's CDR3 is CASSIARVGGVVRSGNTIYF. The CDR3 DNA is TGTGCCAGTAGTATAGCCCGGGTGGGGGGGGTCGTCCGCTCTGGAAACACCATATATTTT. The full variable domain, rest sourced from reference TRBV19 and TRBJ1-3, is DGGITQSPKYLFRKEGQNVTLSCEQNLNHDAMYWYRQDPGQGLRLIYYSQIVNDFQKGDIAEGYSVSREKKESFPLTVTSAQKNPTAFYLCASSIARVGGVVRSGNTIYFGEGSWLTVV.